The rows below give T cell receptor beta chains drawn from one sample of a study of prognosis after radiotherapy for stage I lung cancer. TCRdb recomputed calls from the multiplex PCR reads with MiXCR, one row per CDR3 protein. This sample yields more than 15,000 distinct CDR3 sequences, of which more than 25% are seen a single time; roughly 25% belongs to the top ten. The sample was PBMCs, taken before or after stereotactic body radiation therapy (not recorded which). These receptor sequences come from a donor aged 50 or older with non-small cell lung cancer. Each CDR3 is given with its conserved first and last residue. A D gene is named only where the DNA matches it firmly. Some rows have no size entry. The others give once, few or many, or a class for an expanded clone.

clone_size	v_call	j_call	d_call	cdr3_aa	cdr3_nt
many	TRBV20-1	TRBJ2-7	-	CSAQGSAPYEQYF	TGCAGTGCTCAGGGTTCAGCTCCTTACGAGCAGTACTTC
many	TRBV3-1	TRBJ1-2	-	CASSTLRAPNYGYTF	TGTGCCAGCAGCACGCTTCGGGCCCCCAACTATGGCTACACCTTC
many	TRBV14	TRBJ2-2	-	CASSQVRTGELFF	TGTGCCAGCAGCCAAGTTCGCACCGGGGAGCTGTTTTTT
many	TRBV7-2	TRBJ2-7	-	CASSFSGLSSYEQYF	TGTGCCAGCAGCTTTAGCGGACTTAGCTCCTACGAGCAGTACTTC
-	TRBV20-1	TRBJ1-2	TRBD1	CSARRQGRENYGYTF	TGCAGCGCTAGAAGACAGGGACGGGAGAACTATGGCTACACCTTC
many	TRBV18	TRBJ1-3	-	CASSPQGAFSGNTIYF	TGTGCCAGCTCACCTCAGGGAGCTTTCTCTGGAAACACCATATATTTT
medium-sized	TRBV11-2	TRBJ2-1	-	CASSLGSRDPGFF	TGTGCCAGCAGCTTAGGTAGCAGGGATCCAGGGTTCTTC
medium-sized	TRBV7-2	TRBJ2-3	-	CASSLRRINTDTQYF	TGTGCCAGCAGCTTAAGGCGCATAAACACAGATACGCAGTATTTT
-	TRBV6-1	TRBJ2-1	-	CASSVTILYNEQFF	TGTGCCAGCAGTGTGACTATCTTGTACAATGAGCAGTTCTTC
few	TRBV6-1	TRBJ2-7	TRBD1	CASSHTTGQGPYEQYF	TGTGCCAGCAGTCACACCACGGGACAGGGACCCTACGAGCAGTACTTC
many	TRBV9	TRBJ1-6	-	CASSVGLQTYNSPLHF	TGTGCCAGCAGCGTAGGCTTACAGACTTATAATTCACCCCTCCACTTT
few	TRBV4-3	TRBJ2-3	-	CASSQDRSPTDTQYF	TGCGCCAGCAGCCAAGACAGGTCTCCCACAGATACGCAGTATTTT
-	TRBV7-2	TRBJ2-3	-	CASRRTPDTQYF	TGTGCCAGCAGAAGAACGCCAGATACGCAGTATTTT
many	TRBV20-1	TRBJ2-3	-	CSANLPRSPRGDTQYF	TGCAGTGCTAATCTCCCCAGGAGCCCCCGAGGGGATACGCAGTATTTT
once	TRBV20-1	TRBJ1-6	-	CSAMGGPSSPLHF	TGCAGTGCTATGGGCGGTCCGAGTTCACCCCTCCACTTT